This paragraph covers one T cell receptor (beta chain) sequence. This sample was taken from a study of blood T cell repertoires in COVID-19. Across the whole study: The samples span acute and convalescent COVID-19 from the United States, Italy and Spain.

The repertoire was sequenced with immunoSEQ multiplex PCR; TCRdb's copy has only in-frame clones and lacks some. The sample holds around 110,000 clones; approximately 78% are singletons and the top ten take under 8%. V was clipped by 6 bases and J by 3 bases, with 17 bases between them. Germline loops: CDR1 MNHEY, CDR2 SVGAGI. CDR3 size: 15 residues. The specimen was peripheral blood. This TCR derives from a man between 65 and 85 years old with acute or convalescent COVID-19. The chain couples TRBV6-5 to TRBJ1-1; D is perhaps TRBD1 (5 bases). The chain's CDR3 is CASRALELGDTEAFF. CDR3 bases: TGTGCCAGCAGAGCCCTGGAGTTAGGGGACACTGAAGCTTTCTTT.